Sequencing of this TCR beta chain was carried out in a study of molecular identifiers for immune sequencing clone quantification. One entry per CDR3 protein results from TCRdb running MiXCR on the PCR reads. Among approximately 670,000 distinct CDR3 sequences listed, about 20% were seen once. The CDR3 runs 16 residues. Per germline, CDR1 SEHNR and CDR2 FQNEAQ (reference sequence). The ends were cut back, 2 bases at V and 2 bases at J, with 15 bases in the middle. On this clonotype: A much larger clone differs from this one at a single base, so this may be a read error. Because the CDR3 is missing its conserved closing phenylalanine or tryptophan, this is likely a read error.

RNA fractions of 10%, 30% or 50% and about 17,000 to 1,000,000 sorted cells were the source of naive CD8 libraries. The material sequenced was naive CD8+ T cells from blood, with Jurkat cell RNA spiked in. Subset in this sample: FACS-sorted CD8+CD4-CCR7+CD45RA+ naive T cells. This receptor was taken from a human donor in good health. Some libraries in this study had Jurkat cell RNA spiked in. The J gene is TRBJ1-2, the V gene TRBV7-9; perhaps TRBD1 as D (5 bases). CDR3 region: CASSLTRPTVNYGYTY. The CDR3 DNA reads TGTGCCAGCAGCTTAACAAGGCCGACAGTCAACTATGGCTACACCTAC.